The 12 T cell receptor beta chains listed next were all sequenced from one sample in a study of vaccination effects on CD4 cells after COVID-19. Under the ViraFEST assay, PBMC were stimulated with viral peptide pools so that antigen-specific CD4+ T cells expanded. Sequencing was performed afterwards. At the end of about ten days of culture, CD4+ T cells were isolated. All study participants received two doses of BNT162b2 or mRNA-1273 vaccine. The data were produced by immunoSEQ multiplex PCR, yet TCRdb's version contains in-frame clones alone and is incomplete. The top ten hold approximately 15% of the sample, which has about 46,000 clones, about four fifths seen once. The antigens of these receptors remain unknown. Specimen: CD4+ T cells from PBMCs cultured with HCoV-OC43 spike peptides, collected after COVID-19 vaccination. Specified subset: HCoV-OC43 spike overlapping peptide pool stimulation. The receptors stem from a human donor who received a COVID-19 vaccine.

The chain uses TRBV6-1 and TRBJ1-3; no definite D call. The germline CDR1 and CDR2 sequences are MNHNS and SASEGT. The CDR3 is 14 residues long. V was shortened by 0 bases and J by 1 base, with 4 bases between the two germline ends. The CDR3 sequence is CASSEARSGNTIYF. The CDR3 DNA is TGTGCCAGCAGTGAAGCTAGATCTGGAAACACCATATATTTT.

The chain combines TRBV10-1 with TRBJ2-7; D perhaps matches TRBD2 (5 bases). Germline V gene lookup returns CDR1 WNHNN and CDR2 SYGVQD (reference sequence). V dropped 6 bases and J dropped 1 base, with 7 bases sitting between them. There are 12 residues in the CDR3. The CDR3 DNA reads as TGCGCCAGCAGCGGGGATTCCTACGAGCAGTACTTC. Residues: CASSGDSYEQYF.

The chain combines TRBV3-1 (or the pseudogene TRBV3-2) with TRBJ1-2, with D unresolved. V was pared by 0 bases and J by 4 bases, with 6 bases between. Germline V gene data show CDR1 as LGHDT and CDR2 as YNNKEL (reference sequence). This CDR3 is built from 13 residues. The CDR3, as DNA: TGTGCCAGCAGCCAAGAGGCAGGCTATGGCTACACCTTC. Its translation: CASSQEAGYGYTF.

This clone was seen a single time. V gene TRBV18 combines with J gene TRBJ1-5, with 7 bases fitting TRBD1. J was trimmed by 4 bases and V by 3 bases; bases with no gene match: 3. Germline CDR1 is KGHSH and CDR2 is LQKENI. The CDR3 length is 14 residues. This CDR3 is CASSPSQGNQPQHF. DNA for the CDR3: TGTGCCAGCTCACCTTCACAGGGGAATCAGCCCCAGCATTTT.

The chain is built from TRBV2 and TRBJ2-7; TRBD2 matches 9 bases. Germline assignment: CDR1 SNHLY and CDR2 FYNNEI. With V trimmed by 11 bases and J by 3 bases, 5 bases remained unmatched. The CDR3 is 12 residues long. Here the CDR3 reads CAGSGGIYEQYF. CDR3 nucleotide sequence: TGTGCCGGAAGCGGGGGGATCTACGAGCAGTACTTC.

The gene calls are TRBV7-2 and TRBJ2-7; D might be TRBD1 or TRBD2, each matching 6 bases. Looked up from germline, CDR1 is SGHTA and CDR2 is FQGNSA. The CDR3 is made up of 15 amino acids. The V end lost 0 bases, the J end lost 4 bases, and 13 bases lay between the germline ends. CDR3 sequence reads: CASSLAGGPGYEQYF. In nucleotides, the CDR3 is TGTGCCAGCAGCTTAGCGGGGGGCCCCGGATACGAGCAGTACTTC. Drawing the rest from reference TRBV7-2 and TRBJ2-7, the complete variable domain is GAGVSQSPSNKVTEKGKDVELRCDPISGHTALYWYRQSLGQGLEFLIYFQGNSAPDKSGLPSDRFSAERTGGSVSTLTIQRTQQEDSAVYLCASSLAGGPGYEQYFGPGTRLTVT.

The V and J genes are TRBV3-1 (or the pseudogene TRBV3-2) and TRBJ2-5, with TRBD2 identical over 10 bases. Germline V gives CDR1 LGHDT, CDR2 YNNKEL (reference sequence). The CDR3 spans 17 residues. The ends lost 0 bases at V and 2 bases at J; junction bases unmatched: 6. In DNA form, the CDR3 reads TGTGCCAGCAGCCAAGATTTCCTAGCGGGGGCTCAAGAGACCCAGTACTTC. Translated: CASSQDFLAGAQETQYF.

This clone was found once. This chain links TRBV6-5 with TRBJ2-7; 7 positions match TRBD2. V dropped 6 bases and J dropped 4; count of bases not matched to a gene: 6. This CDR3 region has 13 residues. Germline CDR1 reads MNHEY; CDR2 reads SVGAGI. This CDR3 is CASSQTSRYEQYF. DNA for the CDR3: TGTGCCAGCAGCCAGACTAGCCGGTACGAGCAGTACTTC.

This clone was counted between two and nine times. The chain couples TRBV7-9 to TRBJ2-1, with TRBD2 matching over 8 bases. This CDR3 contains 16 residues. Germline CDR1 reads SEHNR; CDR2 reads FQNEAQ (reference sequence). V was pared by 2 bases and J by 5 bases, with 8 bases of the junction left unmatched. The CDR3 reads CASSLFGTRKNNEQFF. The DNA for the CDR3 is TGTGCCAGCAGCTTATTCGGGACTAGGAAAAACAATGAGCAGTTCTTC. Filled out from reference TRBV7-9 and TRBJ2-1, the complete variable domain reads DTGVSQNPRHKITKRGQNVTFRCDPISEHNRLYWYRQTLGQGPEFLTYFQNEAQLEKSRLLSDRFSAERPKGSFSTLEIQRTEQGDSAMYLCASSLFGTRKNNEQFFGPGTRLTVL.

The rearrangement joins TRBV18 to TRBJ2-7; 13 bases align to TRBD2. The CDR3 extends over 15 amino acids. V lost 5 bases to trimming and J lost 2 bases; unmatched junction nucleotides: 3. Germline V gives CDR1 KGHSH, CDR2 LQKENI. The CDR3 DNA sequence: TGTGCCAGCTCAGTAACTAGCGGGGGGGCCTACGAGCAGTACTTC. This gives the protein CASSVTSGGAYEQYF.

This chain uses TRBV5-1 with TRBJ2-7, with unresolved D. The V gene lost 4 bases and the J gene lost 1 base, with 12 bases spanning the gap. CDR1 and CDR2 (germline): SGHRS, YFSETQ. The CDR3 extends over 14 amino acids. This chain's CDR3 is CASSKTVASYEQYF. CDR3 in DNA: TGCGCCAGCAGCAAGACGGTCGCTTCCTACGAGCAGTACTTC.

V and J are TRBV9 and TRBJ1-5, with 7 bases aligning to TRBD1. CDR3 length: 15 amino acids. Trimming removed 4 bases from V and 1 base from J; junction bases left unmatched: 5. Germline V gene sequence: CDR1 SGDLS, CDR2 YYNGEE. CDR3 amino acids: CASSIGTVSNQPQHF. DNA for the CDR3: TGTGCCAGCAGCATCGGGACAGTGAGCAATCAGCCCCAGCATTTT.